The 7 T cell receptor beta chains below were found in one sample sequenced in a study of spatial heterogeneity in lung cancer (dated by TCRdb to between 2018 and 2020). Results the study describes overall, beyond this receptor: The tumor nonsynonymous mutation count correlated with the number of expanded intratumoral alpha and beta TCRs.

In the paper's terms, the time point label means: sample taken at primary tumor resection. Library prep was done by 5' RACE. Sequencing instrument: NextSeq 500. TCRdb's own reprocessing of the public reads used fastp at Q25 and MiXCR and kept productive beta chains. Each record represents a unique CDR3 protein, reported with the most common genes and DNA among its rows. The sample profile shows around 100,000 distinct CDR3 sequences; about 4.4% of them were found once. Less than 25% of the sample goes to the ten largest clones. These TCRs' antigens remain unknown. Sequenced here: lung tumor tissue, sampled at surgery. All receptors derive from a male donor with early-stage non-small cell lung cancer.

This clonotype was counted at least ten times. V and J are TRBV20-1 and TRBJ1-5; no firm D call. V gave up 1 base and J gave up 5 bases, with 9 bases separating them. CDR1 and CDR2 (germline): DFQATT, SNEGSKA (reference sequence). This CDR3 is 13 amino acids long. In DNA form, the CDR3 reads TGCAGTGCTAGAGGCGGGGTTTATCAGCCCCAGCATTTT. Protein product: CSARGGVYQPQHF.

This clonotype appeared many times. V gene TRBV5-6 combines with J gene TRBJ2-1, with D possibly being TRBD1 (6 bases). The V gene's germline CDR1 is SGHDT and CDR2 YYEEEE. The CDR3 is 14 residues long. Between the trimmed V and J ends, which lost 0 bases and 8 bases, there was a span of 12 bases. CDR3 in DNA: TGTGCCAGCAGCTTGGCGAGGGGGTCCGATGAGCAGTTCTTC. Translating it yields CASSLARGSDEQFF.

This clonotype is large by share. The CDR3 region has the DNA TGTGCCAGCAGCCAAGTAAGCGGGAGCGTCACCGGGGAGCTGTTTTTT. Translation: CASSQVSGSVTGELFF. The chain employs TRBV4-2 and TRBJ2-2; TRBD2 matches at 8 bases. Germline V gives CDR1 LGHNA, CDR2 YNFKEQ. With 1 base clipped from V and 4 bases from J, the junction kept 5 bases outside the gene matches. The CDR3 sequence is 16 residues long.

There are many counts of this clonotype. This chain links TRBV12-3 or TRBV12-4 with TRBJ1-5; D is unclear. The CDR3 runs 13 residues. Trimming stripped 6 bases from V and 9 bases from J, with 15 bases between. This CDR3 is CASSWTEVGPQHF. CDR3 sequence (DNA): TGTGCCAGCAGCTGGACGGAGGTCGGGCCCCAGCATTTT.

The rearrangement joins TRBV28 to TRBJ1-5; 9 bases line up with TRBD1. Trimming at V came to 4 bases and at J to 2 bases, leaving 9 bases not matched to a gene. This CDR3 spans 17 amino acids. Germline CDR1 and CDR2: MDHEN and SYDVKM. In nucleotides, the CDR3 is TGTGCCAGCAGTTCCGGGACAGGGATTCTTGGCAATCAGCCCCAGCATTTT. Its translation is CASSSGTGILGNQPQHF.

This clonotype has a count of ten or more. The chain joins TRBV15 to TRBJ2-3; possibly TRBD2 for D (6 bases). CDR1 and CDR2 from the germline V gene are LNHNV and YYDKDF (reference sequence). This CDR3 comprises 18 residues. V dropped 2 bases and J dropped 4 bases, with 22 bases sitting between them. The CDR3, as DNA: TGTGCCACCAGCAGATACCCCGGGACTCACGCCTCTCCAGATACGCAGTATTTT. Translating gives CATSRYPGTHASPDTQYF.

This clonotype was found many times. The gene calls are TRBV20-1 and TRBJ2-1; 8 bases line up with TRBD2. Looked up from germline, CDR1 is DFQATT and CDR2 is SNEGSKA (reference sequence). V was pared by 3 bases and J by 6 bases, with 4 bases of the junction left unmatched. This CDR3 is built from 13 residues. CDR3 sequence reads: CSASPGGPNEQFF. As DNA, the CDR3 is TGCAGTGCTAGCCCGGGAGGGCCCAATGAGCAGTTCTTC.